This T cell receptor (beta chain) was identified during a study of T-cell reconstitution after alpha-beta-depleted transplantation in children. CDR1 SQVTM and CDR2 ANQGSEA come from the germline V gene. V shed 6 bases, J shed 5 bases, and the junction held 7 bases outside the gene matches. This CDR3 has 13 amino acids. This clonotype was counted at least ten times. Preparation of the TCRbeta library was carried out with unique molecular identifiers. TCRdb reanalysed the PCR reads using MiXCR and keeps one entry per CDR3 protein. The data show 350,000 to 450,000 distinct CDR3 sequences, roughly 15% seen once.

The sequence was obtained from a human donor who donated a stem cell graft to a child with Fanconi anemia. The chain uses TRBV29-1 and TRBJ2-1; 7 bases are a match to TRBD1. The sequences come from PBMCs, collected from the stem cell graft. CDR3 residues: CSVELDRNNEQFF. The CDR3 DNA sequence: TGCAGCGTCGAATTGGACAGGAACAATGAGCAGTTCTTC.